This is a list of T cell receptor beta chains from one sample in a study of early T cells in non-severe SARS-CoV-2 infection. Each CDR3 protein is one row after TCRdb ran MiXCR on the 5' RACE reads. The repertoire includes tens of thousands of distinct CDR3 sequences, roughly 8.2% of them detected once, and roughly 4.2% sits in the top ten. The specimen sequenced was whole blood. The receptors derive from an adult who was a healthcare worker with PCR-confirmed SARS-CoV-2 infection or an uninfected control (not recorded which). CDR3s include the opening cysteine and the closing phenylalanine or tryptophan. A D gene is named only where the DNA matches it firmly. Not every row has a clone size; where given, it reads once, few, many or a size class.

clone size	V gene	D gene	J gene	CDR3 protein	CDR3 DNA
-	TRBV6-1	-	TRBJ2-7	CASSEAGGIRSYEQYF	TGTGCCAGCAGTGAAGCCGGGGGTATCAGGTCCTACGAGCAGTACTTC
few	TRBV5-4	TRBD2	TRBJ2-1	CASSRPGLAGGQEFF	TGTGCCAGCAGTCGACCAGGACTAGCGGGAGGCCAGGAGTTCTTC
few	TRBV9	-	TRBJ1-6	CASSVGEGNSPLHF	TGTGCCAGCAGCGTAGGTGAAGGAAATTCACCCCTCCACTTT
few	TRBV27	-	TRBJ1-4	CASRRGSNEKLFF	TGTGCCAGCAGGAGAGGCTCGAATGAAAAACTGTTTTTT
many	TRBV13	-	TRBJ1-1	CASSLDGAGVTEAFF	TGTGCCAGCAGCTTAGATGGTGCAGGGGTCACTGAAGCTTTCTTT
many	TRBV5-1	-	TRBJ1-6	CASSLGQVNSPLHF	TGCGCCAGCAGCTTAGGACAAGTTAATTCACCCCTCCACTTT
few	TRBV5-1	TRBD2	TRBJ2-3	CASSLEPIDGTSFRTDTQYF	TGCGCCAGCAGCTTGGAACCCATTGACGGGACTAGCTTCCGCACAGATACGCAGTATTTT
few	TRBV6-1	TRBD2	TRBJ2-1	CATLQAGGYNEQFF	TGTGCCACCCTGCAAGCGGGAGGTTACAATGAGCAGTTCTTC
-	TRBV27	-	TRBJ2-7	CASSRRGGEQYF	TGTGCCAGCAGTAGAAGGGGAGGCGAGCAGTACTTC
-	TRBV10-3	TRBD2	TRBJ2-1	CAIGRTSGRAYNEQFF	TGTGCCATCGGACGGACTAGCGGGAGGGCCTACAATGAGCAGTTCTTC
few	TRBV9	-	TRBJ2-6	CASSVVWAPQSLFSGANVLTF	TGTGCCAGCAGCGTAGTCTGGGCTCCTCAGAGTTTATTCTCTGGGGCCAACGTCCTGACTTTC
many	TRBV7-2	-	TRBJ1-6	CASSSGGQKTSSYNSPLHF	TGTGCCAGCAGCTCCGGAGGACAGAAAACGAGCTCCTATAATTCACCCCTCCACTTT
-	TRBV12-3/TRBV12-4	-	TRBJ2-7	CASSPASNEQYF	TGTGCCAGCAGCCCCGCTAGCAACGAGCAGTACTTC
few	TRBV5-1	-	TRBJ1-6	CASSPSRPGVDSPLHF	TGCGCCAGCAGCCCATCCCGACCGGGGGTCGATTCACCCCTCCACTTT
-	TRBV29-1	-	TRBJ1-5	CSVIGQRNQPQHF	TGCAGCGTTATCGGACAGCGCAATCAGCCCCAGCATTTT
few	TRBV7-2	-	TRBJ2-1	CASSLVPGAIPNEQFF	TGTGCCAGCAGCTTAGTACCGGGGGCAATCCCCAATGAGCAGTTCTTC
few	TRBV6-2/TRBV6-3	-	TRBJ2-6	CASSYSSVTGANVLTF	TGTGCCAGCAGTTACTCGAGTGTGACTGGGGCCAACGTCCTGACTTTC
many	TRBV29-1	TRBD1	TRBJ2-7	CSVSGTDAYEQYF	TGCAGCGTTTCCGGGACAGACGCCTACGAGCAGTACTTC
many	TRBV12-2	-	TRBJ2-2	CASRLGTGANTGELFF	TGTGCAAGTCGCTTAGGGACAGGGGCGAACACCGGGGAGCTGTTTTTT
many	TRBV20-1	-	TRBJ1-2	CSATPGFGYGYTF	TGCAGTGCCACCCCCGGGTTCGGCTATGGCTACACCTTC
many	TRBV5-1	TRBD1	TRBJ1-6	CASSLQPGQGNSPLHF	TGCGCCAGCAGCCTACAACCGGGACAGGGGAATTCACCCCTCCACTTT
once	TRBV18	-	TRBJ2-7	CASSPSGGPYMQQYF	TGTGCCAGCTCACCATCCGGCGGGCCTTATATGCAGCAGTACTTC
-	TRBV28	-	TRBJ2-4	CASSLNRLLAKNIQYF	TGTGCCAGCAGCCTGAACCGACTGCTAGCCAAAAACATTCAGTACTTC
-	TRBV28	-	TRBJ2-2	CASSSPPQGIGELFF	TGTGCCAGCAGTTCCCCGCCACAGGGAATCGGGGAGCTGTTTTTT
few	TRBV4-1	TRBD2	TRBJ2-7	CASSQVRRFVIGGVGTYEQYF	TGCGCCAGCAGCCAAGTAAGAAGATTCGTTATTGGGGGGGTCGGCACCTACGAGCAGTACTTC
-	TRBV19	-	TRBJ2-3	CASSILEPTDTQYF	TGTGCCAGTAGTATATTAGAACCCACAGATACGCAGTATTTT
few	TRBV28	TRBD2	TRBJ2-3	CASSPRGGVGDTQYF	TGTGCCAGCTCCCCCCGGGGAGGGGTGGGGGATACGCAGTATTTT
-	TRBV28	-	TRBJ1-2	CASSSRSTGYGYTF	TGTGCCAGCAGTTCCCGTTCGACAGGCTATGGCTACACCTTC
few	TRBV4-2	TRBD2	TRBJ2-1	CASSQASGDYNEQFF	TGTGCCAGCAGCCAAGCTAGCGGGGACTACAATGAGCAGTTCTTC
-	TRBV11-2	-	TRBJ2-2	CASSPRSTFGELFF	TGTGCCAGCAGCCCCCGATCGACCTTCGGGGAGCTGTTTTTT
few	TRBV3-1	-	TRBJ2-1	CASSPSARRYEEQFF	TGTGCCAGCAGCCCGAGTGCTCGCCGGTACGAGGAGCAGTTCTTC
-	TRBV20-1	TRBD2	TRBJ2-7	CSAHPSGSKSYEQYF	TGCAGTGCGCATCCTAGCGGGAGCAAGTCCTACGAGCAGTACTTC
-	TRBV29-1	-	TRBJ2-1	CSVEDLRASTGNNEQFF	TGCAGCGTTGAAGATCTAAGGGCTTCGACAGGAAACAATGAGCAGTTCTTC
few	TRBV7-2	TRBD1	TRBJ1-5	CASSPDRAGQPQHF	TGTGCCAGCAGCCCCGACAGGGCGGGCCAGCCCCAGCATTTT
-	TRBV12-3/TRBV12-4	-	TRBJ2-1	CASGVMASSYNEQFF	TGTGCCAGCGGCGTCATGGCTAGCTCCTACAATGAGCAGTTCTTC
-	TRBV28	-	TRBJ2-1	CASSFVDRPQFF	TGTGCCAGCAGTTTCGTGGATAGACCCCAGTTCTTC
few	TRBV4-2	-	TRBJ1-1	CASSPGPRIEAFF	TGTGCCAGCAGCCCGGGACCCCGGATTGAAGCTTTCTTT
-	TRBV3-1	-	TRBJ1-1	CASSRWVVGNTEAFF	TGTGCCAGCAGCCGCTGGGTGGTGGGGAACACTGAAGCTTTCTTT
-	TRBV28	TRBD2	TRBJ2-2	CASTRAGANTGELFF	TGTGCCAGCACCCGAGCGGGAGCGAATACCGGGGAGCTGTTTTTT
many	TRBV7-9	TRBD1	TRBJ2-1	CASSLGQDRGRKFF	TGTGCCAGCAGCTTAGGGCAAGACAGGGGACGAAAGTTCTTC
few	TRBV30	-	TRBJ2-3	CAWGSTDTQYF	TGTGCCTGGGGGAGCACAGATACGCAGTATTTT
few	TRBV4-1	TRBD2	TRBJ2-5	CASSLGTSRETQYF	TGCGCCAGCAGCCTCGGGACTAGCCGAGAGACCCAGTACTTC
-	TRBV3-1	TRBD2	TRBJ2-1	CASSLLAGDYNEQFF	TGTGCCAGCAGCCTACTAGCGGGGGATTACAATGAGCAGTTCTTC
-	TRBV20-1	-	TRBJ2-7	CSAGETPAYEQYF	TGCAGTGCAGGGGAAACTCCGGCCTACGAGCAGTACTTC
-	TRBV7-9	-	TRBJ2-2	CASSLPRRNTGELFF	TGTGCCAGCAGCTTACCGCGTCGGAACACCGGGGAGCTGTTTTTT
many	TRBV20-1	TRBD1	TRBJ1-2	CSANRGEGYTF	TGCAGTGCAAACAGGGGGGAAGGCTACACCTTC
-	TRBV12-3/TRBV12-4	-	TRBJ2-3	CASSSKTSALTDTQYF	TGTGCCAGCAGTTCCAAGACTAGTGCACTCACAGATACGCAGTATTTT
few	TRBV3-1	-	TRBJ2-4	CASSSRSGLAKNIQYF	TGTGCCAGCAGCTCACGGAGCGGATTAGCCAAAAACATTCAGTACTTC
few	TRBV5-1	-	TRBJ2-7	CASSLEASAYEQYF	TGCGCCAGCAGCTTGGAGGCGTCAGCCTACGAGCAGTACTTC
many	TRBV20-1	-	TRBJ1-6	CSARAFGRVYSPLHF	TGCAGTGCTAGAGCATTCGGCAGGGTCTACTCACCCCTCCACTTT
few	TRBV29-1	-	TRBJ2-7	CSVFSGTTYEQYF	TGCAGCGTTTTTAGCGGTACCACGTACGAGCAGTACTTC
few	TRBV18	-	TRBJ1-4	CASSPSGSNEKLFF	TGTGCCAGCTCCCCCTCTGGGAGTAATGAAAAACTGTTTTTT
few	TRBV6-5	TRBD2	TRBJ2-7	CASSPGLGPLEQYF	TGTGCCAGCAGCCCCGGACTAGGCCCACTCGAGCAGTACTTC
many	TRBV4-1	TRBD2	TRBJ2-1	CASSQGLLRIGGSGPNEQFF	TGCGCCAGCAGCCAAGGTTTACTTAGGATCGGCGGGAGTGGTCCCAATGAGCAGTTCTTC